This T cell receptor (beta chain) was found in a study of T cell clonotyping in hematopoietic cell transplantation. Sequenced by immunoSEQ multiplex PCR; TCRdb stores in-frame clones only, minus some. The sample lists 40,000 to 55,000 clones, roughly 94% occurring once. The CDR3 has 15 amino acids. Germline V gives CDR1 SGHNT, CDR2 YENEEA. V was clipped by 3 bases and J by 3 bases; unmatched bases: 6. This TCR was recovered from a woman aged 45-65 years in good health. Some clones in this sample may be carry-over from other donors' samples. Sequenced input: peripheral blood mononuclear cells. This chain uses TRBV11-3 with TRBJ1-1, with 8 bases identical to TRBD1. The CDR3 sequence: CASSLGTGGDTEAFF. The CDR3 nucleotides are TGTGCCAGCAGCTTGGGGACAGGAGGGGACACTGAAGCTTTCTTT.